This entry lists 27 T cell receptor beta chains sequenced from one sample in a study of shared clonotypes between healthy human individuals (dated by TCRdb to 2018 to 2020). CD8 naive samples were CD45RO-negative cells positively selected for CCR7, giving a CD45RA+CCR7+ population that excluded TemRA cells. The library was produced with the immunoSEQ multiplex PCR assay. The clones in this table, taken by TCRdb from immuneACCESS, are in-frame only. Not every clone is retained; where verified, under half of the shortfall comes from an unresolved V gene, and the cause of the rest is unknown. The sample table records millions of clones; over 85% of these occur just once. Roughly 1% of the sample goes to the ten largest clones. The material sequenced was naive CD8+ T cells sorted from blood. The sample's cell subset or site label is to be understood as: CD45RA+CCR7+. The receptors stem from a man between 18 and 35 years old in good health.

The chain carries TRBV4-1 and TRBJ2-3; D gene ambiguous. The germline CDR1 and CDR2 sequences are MGHRA and YSYEKL. Trimming removed 4 bases from V and 2 bases from J, with 10 bases in between. This CDR3 comprises 14 residues. The CDR3 here is CASSLSQSTDTQYF. The DNA for the CDR3 is TGCGCCAGCAGCCTCTCTCAATCCACAGATACGCAGTATTTT.

The CDR3 nucleotides are TGTGCCAGCAGCCTGACAAGGGACGAGCAGTACTTC. Its translation is CASSLTRDEQYF. V gene TRBV5-6 combines with J gene TRBJ2-7; D is unclear. CDR3 length equals 12 residues. V lost 4 bases, J lost 5 bases, and 10 bases lay in between. The V gene's germline CDR1 is SGHDT and CDR2 YYEEEE.

The chain has TRBV9 and TRBJ2-5; D not certain. V gave up 0 bases and J gave up 4 bases, with 10 bases separating them. The CDR3 length is 14 residues. Germline values: CDR1 SGDLS, CDR2 YYNGEE. CDR3 nucleotides: TGTGCCAGCAGCGTAGTCCCGTTCGGAGAGACCCAGTACTTC. It yields the protein CASSVVPFGETQYF.

J is TRBJ2-3 and V is TRBV6-5; tentative D call: TRBD1 (6 bases). Looked up from germline, CDR1 is MNHEY and CDR2 is SVGAGI. The CDR3 covers 13 residues. Trimming shortened V by 2 bases and J by 6 bases, and 9 bases separated the two germline ends. This CDR3 is CASSYEGVDTQYF. The CDR3 DNA follows: TGTGCCAGCAGTTACGAGGGGGTCGATACGCAGTATTTT.

The count of this clone is one. This chain joins TRBV6-5 and TRBJ1-2; D uncertain. This CDR3 has 14 residues. V shed 2 bases and J shed 3 bases, with 10 bases lying between them. The germline CDR1 and CDR2 sequences are MNHEY and SVGAGI. The CDR3 here is CASSYGGIDYGYTF. The CDR3 bases are TGTGCCAGCAGTTACGGAGGGATCGACTATGGCTACACCTTC.

The V gene is TRBV10-3, the J gene TRBJ2-1; 12 bases match TRBD2. Trimming cost V 0 bases and J 7 bases; bases outside gene matches: 4. The CDR3 is 16 residues long. Germline V lookup: CDR1 ENHRY, CDR2 SYGVKD. This CDR3 reads CAISESWTSGMNEQFF. In DNA, the CDR3 is TGTGCCATCAGTGAGTCCTGGACTAGCGGGATGAATGAGCAGTTCTTC.

The V call is TRBV6-5, the J call TRBJ1-4, with TRBD1 matching over 8 bases. From germline, CDR1 is MNHEY and CDR2 SVGAGI. With 5 bases clipped from V and 7 bases from J, the junction kept 3 bases outside the gene matches. The CDR3 consists of 13 residues. The CDR3 spells CASSTGGSEKLFF. The CDR3 region has the DNA TGTGCCAGCAGTACAGGGGGTAGTGAAAAACTGTTTTTT.

V and J are TRBV9 and TRBJ2-3; D is ambiguous. The CDR3 sequence is 15 residues long. The germline gives CDR1 SGDLS, CDR2 YYNGEE. V was cut by 3 bases and J by 6 bases, with 17 bases left in between. CDR3 protein: CASSADGRYQDTQYF. In nucleotides, the CDR3 is TGTGCCAGCAGCGCGGACGGACGGTATCAGGATACGCAGTATTTT.

This chain uses TRBV4-1 with TRBJ1-3, with D uncertain. The CDR3 is made up of 16 amino acids. Per germline, CDR1 MGHRA and CDR2 YSYEKL. Trimming left V 1 base short and J 0 bases short, with 10 bases between. The CDR3 protein is CASSQASHSSGNTIYF. The CDR3 nucleotides read TGCGCCAGCAGCCAAGCGAGCCACAGCTCTGGAAACACCATATATTTT.

V usage is TRBV15 and J usage is TRBJ1-2, with D possibly being TRBD1 (5 bases). V was shortened by 7 bases and J by 4 bases, with 13 bases between the two germline ends. From germline, CDR1 is LNHNV and CDR2 YYDKDF (reference sequence). There are 13 residues in the CDR3. CDR3 region: CATNVRGGYGYTF. The DNA for the CDR3 is TGTGCCACCAACGTGAGGGGAGGCTATGGCTACACCTTC.

V and J are TRBV13 and TRBJ2-7, with TRBD2 as a possible D gene (5 bases). Germline V gene lookup returns CDR1 PRHDT and CDR2 FYEKMQ (reference sequence). This CDR3 has 14 residues. Trimming took off 0 bases at V and 6 bases at J, with 12 bases between the two ends. CDR3 DNA: TGTGCCAGCAGCTTAGGCCTAGCATCGGGCGAGCAGTACTTC. This gives the protein CASSLGLASGEQYF.

The chain links TRBV19 to TRBJ1-6; tentative D call: TRBD1 (6 bases). This CDR3 region has 16 residues. Per the germline V gene, CDR1 is LNHDA and CDR2 is SQIVND (reference sequence). Trimming shortened V by 3 bases and J by 7 bases, and 16 bases separated the two germline ends. CDR3 residues: CASSIRPTGSNSPLHF. Here the CDR3 DNA reads TGTGCCAGTAGTATCCGCCCGACAGGTTCGAATTCACCCCTCCACTTT.

The chain couples TRBV4-3 to TRBJ2-7; D is undetermined. The ends were cut back, 0 bases at V and 1 base at J, with 10 bases in the middle. The germline gives CDR1 LGHNA, CDR2 YSLEER. The CDR3 is made up of 15 amino acids. The CDR3 DNA follows: TGCGCCAGCAGCCAAGAGCTAGGAACGTCCTACGAGCAGTACTTC. Translated: CASSQELGTSYEQYF.

For the CDR3, the DNA is TGCGCCAGCAGCCAAGATTCCGGGAGCCCACCCTACGAGCAGTACTTC. It yields the protein CASSQDSGSPPYEQYF. This chain links TRBV4-3 with TRBJ2-7, with a tentative D call TRBD2 (6 bases). The germline CDR1 and CDR2 sequences are LGHNA and YSLEER. The CDR3 loop spans 16 amino acids. Trimming shortened V by 0 bases and J by 2 bases, and 14 bases separated the two germline ends.

The rearrangement uses TRBV7-6 and TRBJ2-3, with D perhaps TRBD2 (6 bases). CDR3 length equals 15 residues. CDR1 and CDR2 from the germline V gene are SGHVS and FNYEAQ. The V end lost 6 bases, the J end lost 1 base, and 14 bases lay between the germline ends. In DNA form, the CDR3 reads TGTGCCAGCAGTCCCGGGGCTAGCGGCACAGATACGCAGTATTTT. It translates to CASSPGASGTDTQYF.

This clone was counted once. This chain joins TRBV2 and TRBJ2-5, with D possibly TRBD1 on 5 matching bases. The germline V gene encodes CDR1 SNHLY and CDR2 FYNNEI. The CDR3 contains 15 residues. V gave up 9 bases and J gave up 5 bases, with 22 bases separating them. DNA of the CDR3: TGTGCCAGTGGAAGGGGTAGTGATCCTTGGGAGACCCAGTACTTC. It is translated as CASGRGSDPWETQYF.

This CDR3 is CASNDRVESTEAFF. DNA of the CDR3: TGTGCCAGCAATGACAGGGTTGAGTCCACTGAAGCTTTCTTT. V is TRBV28 and J is TRBJ1-1; TRBD1 matches at 7 bases. CDR1 is MDHEN and CDR2 is SYDVKM in the germline V gene. V trimming: 7 bases; J trimming: 4 bases; junction bases outside the gene matches: 9. The CDR3 spans 14 residues.

The chain uses TRBV6-1 and TRBJ2-1; D unclear. The ends were cut back, 0 bases at V and 4 bases at J, with 22 bases in the middle. Germline V gene sequence: CDR1 MNHNS, CDR2 SASEGT. The CDR3 is made up of 19 amino acids. The CDR3: CASSEAGLLLTNAYNEQFF. The CDR3 DNA reads as TGTGCCAGCAGTGAAGCCGGCCTTCTTCTAACCAACGCATACAATGAGCAGTTCTTC.

The CDR3 loop reads CASSVEGTGIQETQYF. As DNA, the CDR3 is TGTGCCAGCAGCGTAGAGGGGACAGGGATCCAAGAGACCCAGTACTTC. The gene calls are TRBV9 and TRBJ2-5; 9 bases line up with TRBD1. V lost 0 bases, J lost 1 base, and 4 bases stayed unmatched. CDR3 length equals 16 residues. CDR1 SGDLS and CDR2 YYNGEE come from the germline V gene.

The chain employs TRBV2 and TRBJ2-5, with D maybe TRBD1 (6 bases). The CDR3 consists of 16 residues. V lost 8 bases, J lost 0 bases, and 19 bases lay in between. Germline V gene lookup returns CDR1 SNHLY and CDR2 FYNNEI. This chain's CDR3 is CASGAQGWEYQETQYF. The CDR3, as DNA: TGTGCCAGCGGAGCACAGGGCTGGGAGTACCAAGAGACCCAGTACTTC.

This chain joins TRBV11-1 and TRBJ2-7; 8 bases map to TRBD1. V shed 3 bases, J shed 3 bases, and the junction held 7 bases outside the gene matches. Per the germline V gene, CDR1 is SGHAT and CDR2 is FQDESV (reference sequence). The CDR3 extends over 15 amino acids. Written as DNA, the CDR3 is TGTGCCAGCAGCTTTTTTGGGACAGGAAGCTACGAGCAGTACTTC. Its protein is CASSFFGTGSYEQYF.

The chain uses TRBV7-9 and TRBJ2-7, with D hard to call. V lost 1 base and J 3 bases, leaving 16 bases between the germline ends. Germline loops: CDR1 SEHNR, CDR2 FQNEAQ (reference sequence). The CDR3 has 16 residues. CDR3: CASSLDEGLVFYEQYF. CDR3 bases: TGTGCCAGCAGCTTAGACGAAGGATTGGTATTCTACGAGCAGTACTTC. The entire variable domain, with the rest obtained from reference TRBV7-9 and TRBJ2-7, is as follows: DTGVSQNPRHKITKRGQNVTFRCDPISEHNRLYWYRQTLGQGPEFLTYFQNEAQLEKSRLLSDRFSAERPKGSFSTLEIQRTEQGDSAMYLCASSLDEGLVFYEQYFGPGTRLTVT.

The chain employs TRBV28 and TRBJ2-7; the match to TRBD2 covers 8 bases. This CDR3 spans 15 amino acids. CDR1 and CDR2 (germline): MDHEN, SYDVKM. The V and J ends lost 6 bases and 0 bases, in that order; junction bases with no gene match: 7. DNA for the CDR3: TGTGCCAGCAGGGTGAGCGGGAGTAGCTCCTACGAGCAGTACTTC. This sequence encodes CASRVSGSSSYEQYF.

This chain connects TRBV27 to TRBJ1-1; D gene uncertain. Per the germline V gene, CDR1 is MNHEY and CDR2 is SMNVEV (reference sequence). This CDR3 spans 13 amino acids. Trimming took off 8 bases at V and 5 bases at J, with 15 bases between the two ends. CDR3 region: CASRGDFWTEAFF. In DNA, the CDR3 is TGTGCCAGCCGGGGAGATTTCTGGACTGAAGCTTTCTTT.

This chain links TRBV5-1 with TRBJ2-7, with TRBD1 identical over 8 bases. V gave up 5 bases and J gave up 0 bases; unmatched junction bases: 10. The germline V gene encodes CDR1 SGHRS and CDR2 YFSETQ. The CDR3 is made up of 16 amino acids. The chain's CDR3 is CASRAGTGPSSYEQYF. The CDR3 DNA is TGCGCCAGCAGGGCCGGGACAGGCCCGAGCTCCTACGAGCAGTACTTC.

The chain employs TRBV4-1 and TRBJ1-5; D remains ambiguous. Germline V CDR1 and CDR2: MGHRA, YSYEKL. Trimming cost V 0 bases and J 7 bases, with 10 bases left between them. The CDR3 runs 14 residues. CDR3 residues: CASSQEDPGQPQHF. The CDR3 DNA reads as TGCGCCAGCAGCCAAGAGGATCCAGGACAGCCCCAGCATTTT.

The rearrangement links TRBV21-1 to TRBJ1-2; the table's D gene call, TRBD1, was not cross checked with the DNA. TRBV21-1 has pseudogene status. CDR3 length: 13 residues. The CDR3 DNA sequence: TGTGCCAGCAGCAAAGGGAAACAGTATGGCTACACCTTC. Protein product: CASSKGKQYGYTF.